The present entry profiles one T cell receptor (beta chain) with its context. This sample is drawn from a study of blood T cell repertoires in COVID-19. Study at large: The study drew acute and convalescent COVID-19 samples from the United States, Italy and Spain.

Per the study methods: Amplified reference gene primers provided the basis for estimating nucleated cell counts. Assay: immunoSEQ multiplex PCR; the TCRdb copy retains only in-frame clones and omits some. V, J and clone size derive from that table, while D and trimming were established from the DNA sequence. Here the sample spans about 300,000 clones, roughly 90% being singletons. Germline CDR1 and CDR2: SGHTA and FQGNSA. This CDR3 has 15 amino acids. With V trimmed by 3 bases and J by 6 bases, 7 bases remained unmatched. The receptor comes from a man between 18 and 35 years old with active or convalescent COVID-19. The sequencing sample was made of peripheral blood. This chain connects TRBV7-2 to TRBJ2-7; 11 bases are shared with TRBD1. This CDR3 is CASSFGQGAYGEQYF. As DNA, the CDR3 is TGTGCCAGCAGCTTCGGACAGGGGGCGTACGGCGAGCAGTACTTC.